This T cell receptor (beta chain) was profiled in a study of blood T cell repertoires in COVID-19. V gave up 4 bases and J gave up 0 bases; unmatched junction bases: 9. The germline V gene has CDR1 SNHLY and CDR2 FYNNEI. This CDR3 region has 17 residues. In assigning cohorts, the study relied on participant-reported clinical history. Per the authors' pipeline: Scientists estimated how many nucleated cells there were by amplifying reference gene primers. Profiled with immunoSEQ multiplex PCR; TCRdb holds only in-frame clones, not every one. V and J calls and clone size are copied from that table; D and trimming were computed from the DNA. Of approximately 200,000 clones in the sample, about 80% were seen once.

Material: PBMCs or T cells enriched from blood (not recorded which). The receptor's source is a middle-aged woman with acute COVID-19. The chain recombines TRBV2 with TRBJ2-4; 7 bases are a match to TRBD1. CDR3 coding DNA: TGTGCCAGCAGTGCCCGAACAGGGGAGCTAGCCAAAAACATTCAGTACTTC. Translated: CASSARTGELAKNIQYF.